In this sample, the clone carrying this T cell receptor (beta chain) turned up a few times. V shed 0 bases and J 6 bases; nucleotides not matched to a gene: 4. The germline CDR1 and CDR2 sequences are SGDLS and YYNGEE. The CDR3 length is 15 residues. Selection for sequencing was limited to patients who had shown CD8+CD57+ cell expansion by flow cytometry. A severe acquired aplastic anemia diagnosis applied to all patients. This sample was taken from a study of CD8+CD57+ T cells in acquired aplastic anemia. Study-level information: On average, sorted CD4+ and CD8+ cells gave 2.5 to 4 ug of DNA.

Genomic DNA, serving as template, underwent TCR beta VDJ and CDR3 profiling. TCRdb re-called the reads with MiXCR, one entry per CDR3 protein. Found here are 150,000 to 200,000 distinct CDR3 sequences, nearly 65% of them singletons; the top ten hold 42%. The sequencing input was sorted CD4+, CD8+, or CD8+CD57+ T cells (not recorded which) from PBMCs. The rearrangement uses TRBV9 and TRBJ2-1; 9 bases align to TRBD2. The TCR was taken from a human donor with aplastic anemia. CDR3 in DNA: TGTGCCAGCAGCGTAGGGACTAGCGCAAGCAATGAGCAGTTCTTC. It translates to CASSVGTSASNEQFF.